This T cell receptor (beta chain) was profiled in a study of T cells in Graves' hyperthyroidism and ophthalmopathy. Study context: Peripheral blood was collected at initial diagnosis, before any treatment. General study results and limits: Clonotypes that were expanded in thyroid above 0.001 mostly appeared in blood too.

J lost 13 bases, V lost 8 bases, and 16 bases had no gene match. There are 14 residues in the CDR3. CDR1 is MDHEN, CDR2 SYDVKM, per germline. There were TCR beta CDR3 regions amplified from RNA transcripts. An initial round of RT-PCR targeting the TCR CDR3 relied on the HTBI primer set. Using its own MiXCR run on the multiplex PCR reads, TCRdb lists one record per CDR3 protein. The sample shows around 350,000 distinct CDR3 sequences, roughly 15% of them seen only once. As regards this clonotype: Its antigen is unknown. A much larger clone lies one base from this, so it may be a read error.

The clonotype comes from a woman in her thirties with Graves' ophthalmopathy. Sample: blood. The V and J genes are TRBV28 and TRBJ2-2, with 7 bases that match TRBD1. The CDR3 DNA reads as TGTGCCAGCGGGCGACAGGGCCGTTTTGTGGGGCTGTTTTTT. Its protein is CASGRQGRFVGLFF.